This T cell receptor beta chain came from a study of identical twins. Each cDNA held unique molecular identifiers, and template switching gave it a universal primer site. TCRdb reanalysed the 5' RACE reads using MiXCR and keeps one entry per CDR3 protein. The profile shows fewer than 250,000 distinct CDR3 sequences, 7.5% of them singletons. J lost 0 bases, V lost 7 bases, and 7 bases had no gene match. The germline CDR1 and CDR2 sequences are LNHDA and SQIVND (reference sequence). CDR3 length: 15 amino acids. The same data also contributed to another study, on yellow fever vaccine responses in identical twins.

The chain uses TRBV19 and TRBJ2-3; 7 bases align to TRBD2. This clonotype originated in a woman younger than 35 in good health. The specimen was memory (CD45RO+) T cells sorted from blood. The CDR3 DNA sequence: TGTGCCAGTACCCTTTTGGGGGGGAGCACAGATACGCAGTATTTT. It translates to CASTLLGGSTDTQYF.